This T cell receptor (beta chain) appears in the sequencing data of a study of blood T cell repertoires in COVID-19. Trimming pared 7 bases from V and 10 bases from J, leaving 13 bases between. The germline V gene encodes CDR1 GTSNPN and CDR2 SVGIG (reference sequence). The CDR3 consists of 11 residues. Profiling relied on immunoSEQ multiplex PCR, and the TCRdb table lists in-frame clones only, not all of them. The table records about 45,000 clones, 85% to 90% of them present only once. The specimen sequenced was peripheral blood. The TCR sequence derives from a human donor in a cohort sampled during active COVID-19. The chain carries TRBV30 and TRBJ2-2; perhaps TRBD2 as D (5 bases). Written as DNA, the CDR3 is TGTGCCTACTCAATCCGGGAGGAGCTGTTTTTT. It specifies CAYSIREELFF.